This T cell receptor beta chain was retrieved from a study of blood T cell repertoires in COVID-19. V was cut by 1 base and J by 3 bases, with 13 bases left in between. This CDR3 is 15 amino acids long. Germline values: CDR1 LGHDT, CDR2 YNNKEL (reference sequence). Sequencing used immunoSEQ multiplex PCR; TCRdb keeps in-frame clones, though not all of them. Seen here are about 270,000 clones, about 86% observed once, and the top ten hold over 9.5%. V usage is TRBV3-1 (or the pseudogene TRBV3-2) and J usage is TRBJ2-7; D is perhaps TRBD2 (6 bases). Specimen: peripheral blood. The receptor was derived from a woman aged 30 to 39 with COVID-19, enrolled during active disease. The CDR3 sequence: CASSQVLSGVYEQYF. In DNA, the CDR3 is TGTGCCAGCAGCCAAGTCCTTAGCGGAGTCTACGAGCAGTACTTC.